This T cell receptor (beta chain) comes out of a study of early T cells in non-severe SARS-CoV-2 infection. MiXCR, applied by TCRdb to the 5' RACE reads, yields one record per CDR3 protein. The table records 55,000 to 65,000 distinct CDR3 sequences, 10% to 15% of them present only once. Germline V gene sequence: CDR1 DFQATT, CDR2 SNEGSKA (reference sequence). This CDR3 region has 15 residues. V lost 0 bases to trimming and J lost 8 bases; unmatched junction nucleotides: 8. V and J are TRBV20-1 and TRBJ1-4, with 8 nucleotides matching TRBD1. This sequence originates from an adult who was a healthcare worker with PCR-confirmed SARS-CoV-2 infection or an uninfected control (not recorded which). The sample was whole blood, taken at baseline. The CDR3 sequence: CSARDLGQAEEKLFF. CDR3 sequence (DNA): TGCAGTGCTAGAGATCTGGGACAGGCTGAGGAAAAACTGTTTTTT.